This T cell receptor beta chain comes out of a study of cytomegalovirus exposure and HLA in healthy donors. Germline V gene sequence: CDR1 MNHEY, CDR2 SMNVEV (reference sequence). J lost 10 bases, V lost 8 bases, and 11 bases had no gene match. There are 14 residues in the CDR3. PCR was performed using 60 Vbeta and 13 Jbeta primers. Sequencing was performed with immunoSEQ multiplex PCR; in TCRdb, only in-frame clones are kept and a portion is missing. The table has about 160,000 clones, about 80% seen once. V usage is TRBV27 and J usage is TRBJ2-1, with 10 bases lining up with TRBD2. This receptor was obtained from a man younger than 35 in good health and CMV-seropositive. Sequences were obtained from PBMCs. The CDR3 sequence is CASGASGGLGEQFF. DNA of the CDR3: TGTGCCAGCGGCGCTAGCGGGGGCCTTGGGGAGCAGTTCTTC.